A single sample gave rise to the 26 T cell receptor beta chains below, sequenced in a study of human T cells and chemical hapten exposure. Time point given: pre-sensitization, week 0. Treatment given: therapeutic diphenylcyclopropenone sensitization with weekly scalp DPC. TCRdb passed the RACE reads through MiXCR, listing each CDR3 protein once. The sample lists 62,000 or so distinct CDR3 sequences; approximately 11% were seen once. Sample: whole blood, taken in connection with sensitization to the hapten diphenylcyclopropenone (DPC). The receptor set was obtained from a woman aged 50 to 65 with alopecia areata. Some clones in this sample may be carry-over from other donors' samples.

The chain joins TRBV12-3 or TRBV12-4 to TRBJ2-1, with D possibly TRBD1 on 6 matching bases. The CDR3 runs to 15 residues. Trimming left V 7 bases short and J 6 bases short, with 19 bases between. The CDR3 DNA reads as TGTGCCAGCATGCCCCAATCCATAGGGGGCAATGAGCAGTTCTTC. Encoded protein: CASMPQSIGGNEQFF.

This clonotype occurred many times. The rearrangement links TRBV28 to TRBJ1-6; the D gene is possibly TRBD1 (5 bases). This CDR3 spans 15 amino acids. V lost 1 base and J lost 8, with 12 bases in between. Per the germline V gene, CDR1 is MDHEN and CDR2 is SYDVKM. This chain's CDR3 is CASSLYGVGHSPLHF. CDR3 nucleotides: TGTGCCAGCAGTTTATATGGGGTGGGGCATTCACCCCTCCACTTT.

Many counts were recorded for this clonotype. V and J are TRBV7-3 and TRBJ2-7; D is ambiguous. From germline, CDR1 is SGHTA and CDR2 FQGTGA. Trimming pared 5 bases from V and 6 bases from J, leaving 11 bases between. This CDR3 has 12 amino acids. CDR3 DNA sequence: TGTGCCAGCAGCCCCGACTCTCGCGAGCAGTACTTC. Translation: CASSPDSREQYF.

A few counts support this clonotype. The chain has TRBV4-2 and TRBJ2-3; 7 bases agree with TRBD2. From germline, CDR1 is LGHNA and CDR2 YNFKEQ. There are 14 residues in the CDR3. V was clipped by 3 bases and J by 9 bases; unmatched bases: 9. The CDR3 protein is CASSHAAGEMTQYF. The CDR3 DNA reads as TGTGCCAGCAGCCACGCTGCGGGGGAAATGACGCAGTATTTT.

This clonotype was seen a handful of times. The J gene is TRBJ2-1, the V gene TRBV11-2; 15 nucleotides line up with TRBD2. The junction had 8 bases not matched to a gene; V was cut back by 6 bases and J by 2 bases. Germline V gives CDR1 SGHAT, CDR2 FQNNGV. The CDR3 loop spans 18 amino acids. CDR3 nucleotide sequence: TGTGCCAGCAGACGCTGGACTAGCGGGAGGGGTGCCTACAATGAGCAGTTCTTC. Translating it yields CASRRWTSGRGAYNEQFF.

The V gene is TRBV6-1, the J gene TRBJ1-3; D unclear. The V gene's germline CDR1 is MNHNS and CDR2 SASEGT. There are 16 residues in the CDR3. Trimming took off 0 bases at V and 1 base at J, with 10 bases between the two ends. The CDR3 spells CASSEAGAPSGNTIYF. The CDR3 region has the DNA TGTGCCAGCAGTGAAGCGGGCGCCCCGTCTGGAAACACCATATATTTT.

Here the CDR3 DNA reads TGCAGCGTTGACCCTGGGGGACGGGCGAACACTGAAGCTTTCTTT. This gives the protein CSVDPGGRANTEAFF. V usage is TRBV29-1 and J usage is TRBJ1-1; D perhaps matches TRBD1 (5 bases). The CDR3 spans 15 residues. With 3 bases removed from V and 1 base from J, the gap between germline ends came to 15 bases. CDR1 and CDR2 from the germline V gene are SQVTM and ANQGSEA.

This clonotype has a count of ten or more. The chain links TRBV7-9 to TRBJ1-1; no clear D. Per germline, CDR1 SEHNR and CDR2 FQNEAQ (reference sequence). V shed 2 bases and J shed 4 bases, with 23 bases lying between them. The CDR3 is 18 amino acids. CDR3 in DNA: TGTGCCAGCAGCTTAAAAACTTACAGAGATACACGATTCACTGAAGCTTTCTTT. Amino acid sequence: CASSLKTYRDTRFTEAFF.

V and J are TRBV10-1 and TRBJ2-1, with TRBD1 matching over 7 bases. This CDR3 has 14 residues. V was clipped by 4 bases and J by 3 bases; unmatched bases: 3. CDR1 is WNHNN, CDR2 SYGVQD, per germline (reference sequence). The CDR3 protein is CASSGAGGYNEQFF. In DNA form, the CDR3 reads TGCGCCAGCAGTGGGGCAGGGGGCTACAATGAGCAGTTCTTC.

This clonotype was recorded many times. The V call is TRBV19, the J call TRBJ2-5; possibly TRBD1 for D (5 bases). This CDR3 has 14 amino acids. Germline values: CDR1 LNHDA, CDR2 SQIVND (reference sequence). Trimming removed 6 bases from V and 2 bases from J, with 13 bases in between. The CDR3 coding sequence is TGTGCCAGTAGGGGGCGCAGATCGCAAGAGACCCAGTACTTC. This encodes CASRGRRSQETQYF.

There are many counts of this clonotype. The CDR3: CASSILTGGRAYGYTF. The CDR3 bases are TGTGCCAGTAGTATTTTAACAGGGGGCCGCGCCTATGGCTACACCTTC. The chain carries TRBV19 and TRBJ1-2, with 9 bases identical to TRBD1. The V gene end was trimmed by 3 bases and the J gene end by 4 bases; junction bases not matched to a gene: 9. Germline V gives CDR1 LNHDA, CDR2 SQIVND (reference sequence). The CDR3 contains 16 residues.

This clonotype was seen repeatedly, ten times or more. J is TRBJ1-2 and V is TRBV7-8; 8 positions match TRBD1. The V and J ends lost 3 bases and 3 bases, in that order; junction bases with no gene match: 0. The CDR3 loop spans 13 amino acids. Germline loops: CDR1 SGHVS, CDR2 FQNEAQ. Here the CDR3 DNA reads TGTGCCAGCAGCTTGGACAGGGACTATGGCTACACCTTC. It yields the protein CASSLDRDYGYTF.

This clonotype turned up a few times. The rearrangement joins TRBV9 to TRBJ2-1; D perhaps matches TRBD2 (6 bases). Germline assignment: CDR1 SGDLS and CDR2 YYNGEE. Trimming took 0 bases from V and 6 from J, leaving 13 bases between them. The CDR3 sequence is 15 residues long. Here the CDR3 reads CASSVATGVGNEQFF. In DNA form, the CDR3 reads TGTGCCAGCAGCGTAGCTACGGGGGTGGGCAATGAGCAGTTCTTC.

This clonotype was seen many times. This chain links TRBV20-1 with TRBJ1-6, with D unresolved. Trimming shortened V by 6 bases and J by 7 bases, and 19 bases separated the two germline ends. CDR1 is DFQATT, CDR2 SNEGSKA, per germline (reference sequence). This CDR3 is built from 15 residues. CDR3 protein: CSAQYGRAGNSPLHF. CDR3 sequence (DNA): TGCAGTGCCCAATATGGAAGGGCTGGGAATTCACCCCTCCACTTT.

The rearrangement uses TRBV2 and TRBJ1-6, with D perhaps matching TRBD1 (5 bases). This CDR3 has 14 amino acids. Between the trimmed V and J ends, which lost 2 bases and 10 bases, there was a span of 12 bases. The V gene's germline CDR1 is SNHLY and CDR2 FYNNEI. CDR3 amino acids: CASSEYGGGSPLHF. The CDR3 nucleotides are TGTGCCAGCAGTGAATACGGGGGTGGATCACCCCTCCACTTT.

In nucleotides, the CDR3 is TGTGCCAGCTCACAAGGGGGGTCACAACAGCCCCAGCATTTT. Translated: CASSQGGSQQPQHF. V usage is TRBV18 and J usage is TRBJ1-5; TRBD1 is a possible D gene (6 bases). Trimming took off 4 bases at V and 7 bases at J, with 14 bases between the two ends. The germline CDR1 and CDR2 sequences are KGHSH and LQKENI. The CDR3 extends over 14 amino acids.

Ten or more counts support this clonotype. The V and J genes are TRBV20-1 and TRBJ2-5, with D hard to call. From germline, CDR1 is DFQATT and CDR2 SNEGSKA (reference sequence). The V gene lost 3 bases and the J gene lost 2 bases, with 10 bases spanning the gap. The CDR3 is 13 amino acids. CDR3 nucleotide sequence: TGCAGTGCTAGTCAAGGCAAACAAGAGACCCAGTACTTC. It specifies CSASQGKQETQYF.

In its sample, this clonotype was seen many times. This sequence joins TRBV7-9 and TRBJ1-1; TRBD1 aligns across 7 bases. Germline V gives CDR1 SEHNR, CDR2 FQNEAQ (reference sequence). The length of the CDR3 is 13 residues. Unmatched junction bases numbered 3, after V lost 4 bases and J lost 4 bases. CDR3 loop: CASSSQGGTEAFF. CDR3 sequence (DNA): TGTGCCAGCAGCTCCCAGGGGGGCACTGAAGCTTTCTTT.

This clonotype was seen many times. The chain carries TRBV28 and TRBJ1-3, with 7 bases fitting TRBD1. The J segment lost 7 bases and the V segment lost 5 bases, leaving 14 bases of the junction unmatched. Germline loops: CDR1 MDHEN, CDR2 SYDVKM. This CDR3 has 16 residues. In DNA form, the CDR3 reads TGTGCCAGCAGTGCCTCGACAGGGAGCCAGGGGAACACCATATATTTT. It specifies CASSASTGSQGNTIYF.

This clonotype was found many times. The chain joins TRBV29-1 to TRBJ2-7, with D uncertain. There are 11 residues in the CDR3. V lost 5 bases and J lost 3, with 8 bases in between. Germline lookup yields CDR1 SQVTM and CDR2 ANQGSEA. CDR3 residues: CSVSRHYEQYF. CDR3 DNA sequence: TGCAGCGTTTCCCGACACTACGAGCAGTACTTC.

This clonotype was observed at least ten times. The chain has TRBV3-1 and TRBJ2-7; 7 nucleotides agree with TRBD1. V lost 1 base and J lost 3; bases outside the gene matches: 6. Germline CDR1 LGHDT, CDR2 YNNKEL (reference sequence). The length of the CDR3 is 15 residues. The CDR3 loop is CASSQVWDSNYEQYF. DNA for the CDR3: TGTGCCAGCAGCCAAGTATGGGACAGTAACTACGAGCAGTACTTC.

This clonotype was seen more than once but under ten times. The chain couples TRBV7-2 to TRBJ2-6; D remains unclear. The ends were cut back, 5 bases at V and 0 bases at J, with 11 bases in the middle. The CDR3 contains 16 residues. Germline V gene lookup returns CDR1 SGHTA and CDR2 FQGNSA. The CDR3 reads CASSPDGHSGANVLTF. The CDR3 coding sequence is TGTGCCAGCAGCCCTGACGGCCACTCTGGGGCCAACGTCCTGACTTTC.

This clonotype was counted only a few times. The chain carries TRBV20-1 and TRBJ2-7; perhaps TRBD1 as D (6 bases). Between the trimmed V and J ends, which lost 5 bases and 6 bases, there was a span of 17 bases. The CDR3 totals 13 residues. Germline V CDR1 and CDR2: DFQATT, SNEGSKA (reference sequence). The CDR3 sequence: CSADIRGLGEQYF. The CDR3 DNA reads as TGCAGTGCTGACATCAGGGGTCTGGGCGAGCAGTACTTC.

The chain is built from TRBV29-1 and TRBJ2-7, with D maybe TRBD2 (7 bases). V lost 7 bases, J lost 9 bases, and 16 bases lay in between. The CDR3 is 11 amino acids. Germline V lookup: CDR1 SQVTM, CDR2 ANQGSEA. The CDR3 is CSARGGLVQYF. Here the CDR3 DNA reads TGCAGCGCTAGGGGGGGGCTGGTGCAGTACTTC.

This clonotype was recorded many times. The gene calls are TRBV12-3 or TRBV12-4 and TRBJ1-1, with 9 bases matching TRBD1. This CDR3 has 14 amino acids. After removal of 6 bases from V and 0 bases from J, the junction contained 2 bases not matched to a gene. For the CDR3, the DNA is TGTGCCAGCAGGGGGGACAGGGTGAACACTGAAGCTTTCTTT. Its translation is CASRGDRVNTEAFF.

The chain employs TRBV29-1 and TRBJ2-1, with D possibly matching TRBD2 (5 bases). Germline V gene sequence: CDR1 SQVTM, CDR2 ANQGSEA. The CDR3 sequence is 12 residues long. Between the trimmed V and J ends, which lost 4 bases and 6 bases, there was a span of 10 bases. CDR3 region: CSVAGTSNEQFF. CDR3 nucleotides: TGCAGCGTTGCGGGAACCTCCAATGAGCAGTTCTTC.